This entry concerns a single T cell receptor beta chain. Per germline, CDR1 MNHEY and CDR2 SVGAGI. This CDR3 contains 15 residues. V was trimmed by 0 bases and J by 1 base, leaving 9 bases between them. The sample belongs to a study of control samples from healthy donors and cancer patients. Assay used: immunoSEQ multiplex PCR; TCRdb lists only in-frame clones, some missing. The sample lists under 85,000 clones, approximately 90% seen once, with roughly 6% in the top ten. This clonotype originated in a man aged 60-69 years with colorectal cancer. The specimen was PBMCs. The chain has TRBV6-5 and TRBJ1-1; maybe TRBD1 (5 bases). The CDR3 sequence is CASSYSRQPNTEAFF. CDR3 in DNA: TGTGCCAGCAGTTACTCACGACAGCCGAACACTGAAGCTTTCTTT.